Below, one TCR beta chain is given with its context. Clones were sequenced by immunoSEQ multiplex PCR, and TCRdb holds only the in-frame ones, with some missing. Here the sample spans under 200,000 clones, approximately 93% being singletons. The entry originates in a study of control samples from healthy donors and cancer patients. Sequences were obtained from blood. This receptor was taken from a woman aged 40 to 55 in good health.

In DNA, the CDR3 is TGTGCCAGCAGCTTAATATTCGACGAGCAGTACTTC. Amino acids: CASSLIFDEQYF. The chain has TRBV7-8 and TRBJ2-7; D is unresolved. Trimming removed 2 bases at V and 5 bases at J, with 7 bases between. The CDR3 totals 12 residues. Germline-derived CDR1 and CDR2 are SGHVS and FQNEAQ.